This record concerns one T cell receptor (beta chain) sequence. Each TCR library used around 540 ng of total RNA and a linear amplification protocol. Each CDR3 protein is one row after TCRdb ran MiXCR on the reads. The repertoire has approximately 180,000 distinct CDR3 sequences, about 76% of them found once; the top ten carry roughly 2.3%. This entry comes from a study of healthy donors' naive CD4 and CD8 T cells. Sequencing input: naive CD4+ and CD8+ T cells sorted from blood, pooled from several donors. This TCR derives from a pool of human donors in good health; the sample pools cells from several healthy donors.

CDR3 in amino acids: CSVEGVREGLKNEQFF. The DNA for the CDR3 is TGCAGCGTTGAAGGGGTGCGGGAGGGCCTTAAGAATGAGCAGTTCTTC. The chain is built from TRBV29-1 and TRBJ2-1; 9 nucleotides line up with TRBD2. Trimming took 1 base from V and 7 from J; bases not matched to a gene: 11. This CDR3 has 16 residues. Germline V gene sequence: CDR1 SQVTM, CDR2 ANQGSEA.